This TCR beta chain was recovered during a study of shared clonotypes between healthy human individuals. Study-level points and caveats: Relative to memory subsets, naive subsets generally showed larger estimated richness.

Points on this clone: The antigen is not known.

The CDR3 runs to 17 residues. V gave up 2 bases and J gave up 1 base, with 17 bases separating them. The germline CDR1 and CDR2 sequences are MDHEN and SYDVKM. Profiling relied on immunoSEQ multiplex PCR, and the TCRdb table lists in-frame clones only, not all of them. Found here are about 1.1 million clones, approximately 80% of them singletons; the top ten hold almost 0.9%. The clonotype comes from a man between 18 and 35 years old in good health. Some clones in this sample may be carry-over from other donors' samples. Sequencing used memory CD4+ T cells from PBMCs. Indicated subset: CD45RA-negative fraction. The rearrangement joins TRBV28 to TRBJ1-1; possible D gene TRBD1, 5 bases. Written as DNA, the CDR3 is TGTGCCAGCAGTTTAACGGGACGGCGGGGAAGGAACACTGAAGCTTTCTTT. Its protein is CASSLTGRRGRNTEAFF.